This T cell receptor (beta chain) was identified in a study of OX40 agonist ivuxolimab in advanced cancers. Study-wide context: While on treatment, patients had intravenous ivuxolimab at 0.01 to 10 mg/kg every 2 weeks. Study-level findings and limits: Certain nonresponding patients likewise had low normalized T-cell clonal expansion. Antigen targets of the expanded peripheral T cells went undetermined.

Blood specimens came from baseline, cycle 4 day 1, and cycle 7 day 1. The CDR3 length is 14 residues. Germline-derived CDR1 and CDR2 are KGHSH and LQKENI. Deletions cut 2 bases from V and 6 bases from J, with 10 bases between. TCRdb keeps only in-frame clones here, not all; method: immunoSEQ multiplex PCR. The sample holds approximately 50,000 clones, 70% to 90% seen once. Worth noting for this clone: Antigen specificity is unknown.

This chain joins TRBV18 and TRBJ2-2; maybe TRBD2 (5 bases). The TCR comes from an adult with an advanced solid tumor such as melanoma, head and neck, liver or kidney cancer. The sample in question was CD4+ or CD8+ T cells sorted from blood, obtained in a trial of the OX40 agonist ivuxolimab. CDR3 sequence: CASSPSGIPGELFF. CDR3 nucleotide sequence: TGTGCCAGCTCACCATCCGGGATCCCCGGGGAGCTGTTTTTT.